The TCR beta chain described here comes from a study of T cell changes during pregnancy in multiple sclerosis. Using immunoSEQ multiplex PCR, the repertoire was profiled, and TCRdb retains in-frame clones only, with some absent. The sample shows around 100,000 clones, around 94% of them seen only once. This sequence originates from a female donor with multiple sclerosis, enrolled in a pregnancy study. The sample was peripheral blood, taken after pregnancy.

CDR3 coding DNA: TGTGCCAGCAGTGCTGGGCTCGTACTTCTCTCCTACAATGAGCAGTTCTTC. Translated, it gives CASSAGLVLLSYNEQFF. The gene calls are TRBV2 and TRBJ2-1; D ambiguous. Germline assignment: CDR1 SNHLY and CDR2 FYNNEI. This CDR3 is built from 17 residues. V was clipped by 4 bases and J by 0 bases, with 16 bases between them.